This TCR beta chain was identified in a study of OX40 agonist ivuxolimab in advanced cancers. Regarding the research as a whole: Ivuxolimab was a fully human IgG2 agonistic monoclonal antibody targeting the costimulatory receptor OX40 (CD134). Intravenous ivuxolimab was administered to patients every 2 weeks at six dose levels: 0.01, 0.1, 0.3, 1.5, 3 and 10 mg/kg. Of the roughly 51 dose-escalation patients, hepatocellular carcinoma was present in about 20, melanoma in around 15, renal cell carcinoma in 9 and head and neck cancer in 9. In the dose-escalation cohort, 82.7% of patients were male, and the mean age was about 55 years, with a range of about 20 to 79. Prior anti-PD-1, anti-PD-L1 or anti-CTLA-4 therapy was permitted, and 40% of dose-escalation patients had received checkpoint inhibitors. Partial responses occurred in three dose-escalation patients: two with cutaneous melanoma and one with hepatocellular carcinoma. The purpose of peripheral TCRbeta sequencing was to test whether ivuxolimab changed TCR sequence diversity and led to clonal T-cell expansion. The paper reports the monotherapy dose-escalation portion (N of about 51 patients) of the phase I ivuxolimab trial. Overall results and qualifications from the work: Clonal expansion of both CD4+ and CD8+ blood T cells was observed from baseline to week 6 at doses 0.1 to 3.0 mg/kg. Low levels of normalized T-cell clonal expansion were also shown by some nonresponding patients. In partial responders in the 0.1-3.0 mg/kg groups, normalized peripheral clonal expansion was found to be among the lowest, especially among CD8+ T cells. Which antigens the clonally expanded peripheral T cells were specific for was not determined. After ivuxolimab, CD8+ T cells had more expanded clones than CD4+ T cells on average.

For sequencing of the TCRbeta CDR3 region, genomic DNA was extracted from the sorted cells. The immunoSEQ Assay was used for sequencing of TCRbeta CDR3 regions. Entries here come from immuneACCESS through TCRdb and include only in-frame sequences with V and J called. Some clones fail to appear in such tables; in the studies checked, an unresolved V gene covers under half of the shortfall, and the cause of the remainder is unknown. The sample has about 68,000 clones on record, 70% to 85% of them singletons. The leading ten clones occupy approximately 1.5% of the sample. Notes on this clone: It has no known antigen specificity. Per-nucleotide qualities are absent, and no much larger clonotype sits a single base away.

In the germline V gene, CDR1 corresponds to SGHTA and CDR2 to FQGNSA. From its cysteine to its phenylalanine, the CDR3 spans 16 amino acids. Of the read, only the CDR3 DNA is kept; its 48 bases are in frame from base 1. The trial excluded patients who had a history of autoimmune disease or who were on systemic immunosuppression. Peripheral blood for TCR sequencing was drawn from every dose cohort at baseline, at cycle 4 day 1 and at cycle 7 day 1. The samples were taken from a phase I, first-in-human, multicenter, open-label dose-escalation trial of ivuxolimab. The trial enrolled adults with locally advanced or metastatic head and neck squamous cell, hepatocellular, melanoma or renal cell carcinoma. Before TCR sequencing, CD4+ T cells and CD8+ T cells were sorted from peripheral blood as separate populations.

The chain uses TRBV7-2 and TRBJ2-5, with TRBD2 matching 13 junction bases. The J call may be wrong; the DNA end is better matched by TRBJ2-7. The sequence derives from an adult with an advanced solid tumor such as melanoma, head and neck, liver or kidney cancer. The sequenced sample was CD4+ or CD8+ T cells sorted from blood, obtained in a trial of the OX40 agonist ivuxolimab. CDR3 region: CASSLVRTSGSYEQYF. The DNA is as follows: TGTGCCAGCAGCTTGGTACGGACTAGCGGGAGCTACGAGCAGTACTTC.